This entry lists 14 T cell receptor beta chains sequenced from one sample in a study of CD8+CD57+ T cells in acquired aplastic anemia. Both TCR beta VDJ combination and CDR3 sequence profiling were carried out. Genomic DNA was the template for this profiling. TCRdb re-analysed the reads in MiXCR, keeping a single row per CDR3 protein. The sample lists a few hundred thousand distinct CDR3 sequences, 50% to 70% seen once, with less than 10% in the top ten. The sample was sorted CD4+, CD8+, or CD8+CD57+ T cells (not recorded which) from PBMCs. Receptors originate from a human donor with severe aplastic anemia or a healthy control (not recorded which).

The J gene is TRBJ2-3, the V gene TRBV2; 8 bases align to TRBD2. This CDR3 spans 14 amino acids. V lost 6 bases to trimming and J lost 2 bases; unmatched junction nucleotides: 4. Germline V gene data show CDR1 as SNHLY and CDR2 as FYNNEI. The CDR3: CASSVSGITDTQYF. DNA of the CDR3: TGTGCCAGCAGCGTTAGCGGGATCACAGATACGCAGTATTTT.

The chain uses TRBV24-1 and TRBJ2-7, with TRBD1 matching 9 bases. The CDR3 sequence is 16 residues long. Trimming cost V 4 bases and J 4 bases; bases outside gene matches: 10. Germline CDR1 and CDR2: KGHDR and SFDVKD. This CDR3 reads CATSDPRTGEGYEQYF. In DNA form, the CDR3 reads TGTGCCACCAGTGACCCTAGGACAGGGGAGGGGTACGAGCAGTACTTC.

This chain links TRBV19 with TRBJ2-2, with D uncertain. Germline V gene lookup returns CDR1 LNHDA and CDR2 SQIVND (reference sequence). The CDR3 is 15 residues long. Trimming removed 9 bases at V and 7 bases at J, with 21 bases between. The CDR3 sequence: CASGIPANLDGELFF. CDR3 bases: TGTGCCAGCGGTATCCCCGCGAACCTGGACGGGGAGCTGTTTTTT.

Concerning this clonotype: Here the CDR3 omits its conserved ending phenylalanine or tryptophan, so a read error is the likely source. The DNA is omitted, as the CDR3 cannot be located on it reliably, and the CDR3 follows TCRdb's listing. The J gene is TRBJ2-2, the V gene TRBV7-9. Germline CDR1 is SEHNR and CDR2 is FQNEAQ (reference sequence). Including both end residues, the CDR3 is 13 amino acids long. CDR3 residues: CASRLMNTGELLC.

V and J are TRBV5-1 and TRBJ2-3; TRBD2 matches 9 bases. The germline V gene encodes CDR1 SGHRS and CDR2 YFSETQ. The CDR3 length is 16 residues. The junction had 10 bases not matched to a gene; V was cut back by 4 bases and J by 4 bases. The CDR3, as DNA: TGCGCCAGCAGCGACCAGGCGGGGGGGGGCGCAGATACGCAGTATTTT. Encoded protein: CASSDQAGGGADTQYF.

Ten or more counts support this clonotype. The genes are TRBV29-1 and TRBJ2-7, with D perhaps TRBD1 (6 bases). Between the trimmed V and J ends, which lost 6 bases and 1 base, there was a span of 13 bases. The CDR3 covers 13 residues. Germline CDR1 reads SQVTM; CDR2 reads ANQGSEA. The CDR3 DNA reads as TGCAGCGTAGGACAGCGAGAATCCTACGAGCAGTACTTC. This translates into CSVGQRESYEQYF.

This clonotype came up many times. The chain links TRBV5-8 to TRBJ1-3; the D gene is possibly TRBD1 (5 bases). V dropped 0 bases and J dropped 1 base, with 11 bases sitting between them. Per germline, CDR1 SGHTS and CDR2 YDEGEE. The CDR3 loop spans 16 amino acids. In DNA, the CDR3 is TGTGCCAGCAGCTTGGCGACAGCGGATTCTGGAAACACCATATATTTT. This gives the protein CASSLATADSGNTIYF.

This chain joins TRBV20-1 and TRBJ2-5, with TRBD2 matching 14 bases. V lost 0 bases to trimming and J lost 4 bases; unmatched junction nucleotides: 4. Germline CDR1 is DFQATT and CDR2 is SNEGSKA (reference sequence). This CDR3 contains 16 residues. In DNA, the CDR3 is TGCAGTGCTAGAGATATGGGACTAGCGGGAGTAGAGACCCAGTACTTC. It specifies CSARDMGLAGVETQYF.

CDR3 nucleotide sequence: TGTGCCATAAAGGGCGAGGCGGGGGACACCGGGGAGCTGTTTTTT. Encoded protein: CAIKGEAGDTGELFF. V and J are TRBV10-3 and TRBJ2-2, with 7 bases lining up with TRBD2. From germline, CDR1 is ENHRY and CDR2 SYGVKD. V dropped 9 bases and J dropped 3; count of bases not matched to a gene: 10. The CDR3 covers 15 residues.

J is TRBJ2-1 and V is TRBV24-1; tentative D call: TRBD2 (6 bases). Trimming left V 4 bases short and J 1 base short, with 13 bases between. The CDR3 sequence is 16 residues long. From germline, CDR1 is KGHDR and CDR2 SFDVKD. The CDR3: CATSDLAGWSYNEQFF. As DNA, the CDR3 is TGTGCCACCAGTGACCTCGCGGGATGGTCCTACAATGAGCAGTTCTTC.

V is TRBV2 and J is TRBJ1-5; TRBD1 aligns across 7 bases. The CDR3 sequence is 17 residues long. Unmatched junction bases numbered 16, after V lost 4 bases and J lost 7 bases. Germline-derived CDR1 and CDR2 are SNHLY and FYNNEI. The CDR3 DNA reads TGTGCCAGCAGTGTGATAGGGGGCTGGGACTACGAGCAGCCCCAGCATTTT. Its protein product is CASSVIGGWDYEQPQHF.

This clonotype appeared many times. The rearrangement joins TRBV28 to TRBJ2-6; no clear D gene. V lost 7 bases and J lost 4, with 8 bases in between. CDR3 length equals 13 residues. Germline lookup yields CDR1 MDHEN and CDR2 SYDVKM. CDR3 in DNA: TGTGCCAGCAATTTTTCCGGGGCCAACGTCCTGACTTTC. This encodes CASNFSGANVLTF.

This sequence joins TRBV20-1 and TRBJ2-3; TRBD1 matches 10 bases. The V gene end was trimmed by 0 bases and the J gene end by 4 bases; junction bases not matched to a gene: 16. The germline V gene encodes CDR1 DFQATT and CDR2 SNEGSKA (reference sequence). The CDR3 length is 19 residues. In DNA, the CDR3 is TGCAGTGCTAGAGATCCCCCCGTTAGCGGGACAGGGGAGGCAGATACGCAGTATTTT. Translation: CSARDPPVSGTGEADTQYF.

In its sample, this clonotype was seen a few times. This chain connects TRBV20-1 to TRBJ2-4; D is ambiguous. The CDR3 contains 17 residues. Trimming shortened V by 0 bases and J by 0 bases, and 15 bases separated the two germline ends. From germline, CDR1 is DFQATT and CDR2 SNEGSKA (reference sequence). The CDR3 sequence: CSARDQSWSLAKNIQYF. DNA of the CDR3: TGCAGTGCTAGAGATCAAAGTTGGTCCTTAGCCAAAAACATTCAGTACTTC.